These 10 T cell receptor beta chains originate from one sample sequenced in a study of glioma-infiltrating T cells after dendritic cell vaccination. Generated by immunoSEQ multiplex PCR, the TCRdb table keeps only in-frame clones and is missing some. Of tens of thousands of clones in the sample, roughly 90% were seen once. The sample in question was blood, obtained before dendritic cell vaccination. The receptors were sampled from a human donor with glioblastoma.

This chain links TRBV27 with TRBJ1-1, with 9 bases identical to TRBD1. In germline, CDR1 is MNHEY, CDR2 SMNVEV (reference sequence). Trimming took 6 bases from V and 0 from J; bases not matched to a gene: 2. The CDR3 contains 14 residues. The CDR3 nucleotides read TGTGCCAGCAGGACAGGGGGTGTGAACACTGAAGCTTTCTTT. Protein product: CASRTGGVNTEAFF.

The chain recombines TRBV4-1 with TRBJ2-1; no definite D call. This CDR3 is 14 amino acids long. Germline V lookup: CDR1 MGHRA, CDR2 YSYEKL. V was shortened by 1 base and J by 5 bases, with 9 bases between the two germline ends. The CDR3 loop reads CASSQGRSDNEQFF. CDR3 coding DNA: TGCGCCAGCAGCCAAGGCCGGAGCGACAATGAGCAGTTCTTC.

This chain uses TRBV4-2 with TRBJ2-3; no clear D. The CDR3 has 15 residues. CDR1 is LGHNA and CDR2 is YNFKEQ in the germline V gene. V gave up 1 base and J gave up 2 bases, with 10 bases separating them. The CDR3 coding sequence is TGTGCCAGCAGCCAAGCTCACGGGTTCACAGATACGCAGTATTTT. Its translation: CASSQAHGFTDTQYF.

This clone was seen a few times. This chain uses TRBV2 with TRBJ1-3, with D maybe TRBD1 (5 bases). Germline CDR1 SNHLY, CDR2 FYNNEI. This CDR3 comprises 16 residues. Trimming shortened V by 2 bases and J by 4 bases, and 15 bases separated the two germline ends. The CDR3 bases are TGTGCCAGCAGTGAAATGAGGTCAGGGCGAGGAAACACCATATATTTT. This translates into CASSEMRSGRGNTIYF.

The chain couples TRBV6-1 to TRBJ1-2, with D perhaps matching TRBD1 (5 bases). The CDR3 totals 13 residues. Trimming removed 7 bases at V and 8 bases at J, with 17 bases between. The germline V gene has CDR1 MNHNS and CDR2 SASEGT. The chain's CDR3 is CASTRQRGGGYTF. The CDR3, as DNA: TGTGCCAGCACCAGACAGCGAGGAGGGGGCTACACCTTC.

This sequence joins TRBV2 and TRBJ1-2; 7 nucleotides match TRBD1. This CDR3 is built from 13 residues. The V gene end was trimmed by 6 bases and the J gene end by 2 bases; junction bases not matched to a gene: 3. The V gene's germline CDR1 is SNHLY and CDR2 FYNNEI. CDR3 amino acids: CASRQGLNYGYTF. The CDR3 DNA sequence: TGTGCCAGCAGACAGGGGTTAAACTATGGCTACACCTTC.

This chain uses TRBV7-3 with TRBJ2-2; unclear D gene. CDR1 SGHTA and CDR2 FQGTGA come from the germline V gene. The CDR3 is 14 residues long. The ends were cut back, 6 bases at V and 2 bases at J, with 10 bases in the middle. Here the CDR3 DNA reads TGTGCCAGCAGTTCCGGGTTCAACACCGGGGAGCTGTTTTTT. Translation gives CASSSGFNTGELFF.

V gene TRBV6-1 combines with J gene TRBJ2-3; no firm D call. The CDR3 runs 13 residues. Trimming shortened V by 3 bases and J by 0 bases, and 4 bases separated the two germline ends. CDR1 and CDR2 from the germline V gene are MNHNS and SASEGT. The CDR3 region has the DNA TGTGCCAGCAGTGACCCTAGCACAGATACGCAGTATTTT. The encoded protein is CASSDPSTDTQYF.

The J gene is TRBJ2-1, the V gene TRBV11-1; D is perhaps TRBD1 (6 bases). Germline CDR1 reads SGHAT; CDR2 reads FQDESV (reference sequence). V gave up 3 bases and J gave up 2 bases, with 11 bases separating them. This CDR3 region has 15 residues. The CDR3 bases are TGTGCCAGCAGCTTTGGGACAACCCCCTACAATGAGCAGTTCTTC. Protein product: CASSFGTTPYNEQFF.

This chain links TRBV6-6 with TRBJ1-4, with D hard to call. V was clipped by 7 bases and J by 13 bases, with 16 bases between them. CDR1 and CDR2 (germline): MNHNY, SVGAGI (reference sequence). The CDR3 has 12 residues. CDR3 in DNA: TGTGCCAGCAAGTTGGGAGATTCAGGACTGTTTTTT. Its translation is CASKLGDSGLFF.